These T cell receptor beta chains were read from a single sample in a study of control samples from healthy donors and cancer patients. Using immunoSEQ multiplex PCR, the repertoire was profiled, and TCRdb retains in-frame clones only, with some absent. The data show 400,000 to 450,000 clones, 75% to 95% seen once. Sequencing was carried out using PBMCs. The source is a man aged 40-49 years with head and neck cancer. Each CDR3 is given with its conserved first and last residue. A D gene is named only where the DNA matches it firmly. For some rows the clone size is stated as once, few or many, or as a class when expanded; others skip it.

j_gene	v_gene	d_gene	abundance	CDR3nt	CDR3aa
TRBJ2-1	TRBV4-2	-	few	TGTGCCAGCAGCCAAGATTCGGTCTTCAATGAGCAGTTCTTC	CASSQDSVFNEQFF
TRBJ1-5	TRBV5-8	-	-	TGTGCCAGCAGTCGATCACTCCAGGGAGGAGAGCCCCAGCATTTT	CASSRSLQGGEPQHF
TRBJ1-2	TRBV6-5	TRBD1	-	TGTGTCAGCTCAGGCAGGGGGCGATACGGCTACACCTTC	CVSSGRGRYGYTF
TRBJ1-3	TRBV30	-	-	TGTGCCTGGACCGTCAACTCTGGAAACACCATATATTTT	CAWTVNSGNTIYF
TRBJ1-1	TRBV3-1/TRBV3-2	-	-	TGTGCCAGCAGCCAAGAAGTCCCGCCATCCAGCAACACTGAAGCTTTCTTT	CASSQEVPPSSNTEAFF
TRBJ1-3	TRBV9	-	-	TGTGCCAGCAGCGTACGGGAGACTGGAAACACCATATATTTT	CASSVRETGNTIYF
TRBJ1-1	TRBV19	TRBD1	many	TGTGCCAGTAGTGCCCGGACAGGGGCACTATTT	CASSARTGALF
TRBJ1-2	TRBV28	TRBD1	many	TGTGCCAGCAGACCCCGAATGGGACAGGGAAACTGGGGCTACACCTTC	CASRPRMGQGNWGYTF
TRBJ1-5	TRBV3-1/TRBV3-2	-	-	TGTGCCAGCAGCCACAGGCAGCTAGGCAATCAGCCCCAGCATTTT	CASSHRQLGNQPQHF
TRBJ2-5	TRBV19	-	-	TGTGCCACTACCAGCCGGACAACGGGTGAGACCCAGTACTTC	CATTSRTTGETQYF
TRBJ2-7	TRBV3-1/TRBV3-2	-	-	TGTGCCAGCAGCCAATGGGCATCCTCCTACGAGCAGTACTTC	CASSQWASSYEQYF
TRBJ2-7	TRBV30	TRBD1	-	TGTGCCTGGAAACCCCGACAGGGGGTTTTCCACGAGCAGTACTTC	CAWKPRQGVFHEQYF
TRBJ2-1	TRBV4-2	TRBD2	-	TGTGCCAGCAGCCAAGAGGGAACTAGCGCGGGGGGAAATGAGCAGTTCTTC	CASSQEGTSAGGNEQFF
TRBJ1-1	TRBV6-5	-	-	TGTGCCAGCCATACAGGTTGGGGCACTGAAGCTTTCTTT	CASHTGWGTEAFF
TRBJ2-7	TRBV2	TRBD1	once	TGTGCCAGCAGTAGGACAGGGGATATCTACGAGCAGTACTTC	CASSRTGDIYEQYF
TRBJ1-2	TRBV5-1	-	-	TGCGCCAGCAGCTCCCTGGCAGGGGCAGAGGGCTACACCTTC	CASSSLAGAEGYTF
TRBJ2-1	TRBV4-3	-	medium-sized	TGCGCCAGCAGCCAAGATTGGGGGGAAGACTCACTTTTCTACAATGAGCAGTTCTTC	CASSQDWGEDSLFYNEQFF
TRBJ2-7	TRBV7-9	-	-	TGTGCCAGCAGCCGGGACTACGAGCAGTACTTC	CASSRDYEQYF
TRBJ2-2	TRBV5-1	-	-	TGCGCCAGCAGCTTGCGGGACACCGGGGAGCTGTTTTTT	CASSLRDTGELFF
TRBJ2-7	TRBV27	TRBD2	-	TGTGCCAGCAGGTTAGCGGGGGGGCCCTACGAGCAGTACTTC	CASRLAGGPYEQYF
TRBJ2-1	TRBV19	TRBD2	-	TGTGCCAGTACGGTTGGGACTAGCGGGAGGGCGGCATACAATGAGCAGTTCTTC	CASTVGTSGRAAYNEQFF
TRBJ2-7	TRBV5-1	TRBD2	-	TGCGCCAGCAGCTTGGAAGCGGGAGGGTCCTACGAGCAGTACTTC	CASSLEAGGSYEQYF
TRBJ2-3	TRBV6-4	-	-	TGTGCCAGCAGTCCTACGTTGGGGGTCCCCACAGATACGCAGTATTTT	CASSPTLGVPTDTQYF
TRBJ1-4	TRBV18	-	-	TGTGCCAGCTCACCACTGACGAGCAATGAAAAACTGTTTTTT	CASSPLTSNEKLFF
TRBJ2-1	TRBV18	TRBD2	-	TGTGCCAGCTCACTAGCGGGGGGCGAAGGAAATGAGCAGTTCTTC	CASSLAGGEGNEQFF